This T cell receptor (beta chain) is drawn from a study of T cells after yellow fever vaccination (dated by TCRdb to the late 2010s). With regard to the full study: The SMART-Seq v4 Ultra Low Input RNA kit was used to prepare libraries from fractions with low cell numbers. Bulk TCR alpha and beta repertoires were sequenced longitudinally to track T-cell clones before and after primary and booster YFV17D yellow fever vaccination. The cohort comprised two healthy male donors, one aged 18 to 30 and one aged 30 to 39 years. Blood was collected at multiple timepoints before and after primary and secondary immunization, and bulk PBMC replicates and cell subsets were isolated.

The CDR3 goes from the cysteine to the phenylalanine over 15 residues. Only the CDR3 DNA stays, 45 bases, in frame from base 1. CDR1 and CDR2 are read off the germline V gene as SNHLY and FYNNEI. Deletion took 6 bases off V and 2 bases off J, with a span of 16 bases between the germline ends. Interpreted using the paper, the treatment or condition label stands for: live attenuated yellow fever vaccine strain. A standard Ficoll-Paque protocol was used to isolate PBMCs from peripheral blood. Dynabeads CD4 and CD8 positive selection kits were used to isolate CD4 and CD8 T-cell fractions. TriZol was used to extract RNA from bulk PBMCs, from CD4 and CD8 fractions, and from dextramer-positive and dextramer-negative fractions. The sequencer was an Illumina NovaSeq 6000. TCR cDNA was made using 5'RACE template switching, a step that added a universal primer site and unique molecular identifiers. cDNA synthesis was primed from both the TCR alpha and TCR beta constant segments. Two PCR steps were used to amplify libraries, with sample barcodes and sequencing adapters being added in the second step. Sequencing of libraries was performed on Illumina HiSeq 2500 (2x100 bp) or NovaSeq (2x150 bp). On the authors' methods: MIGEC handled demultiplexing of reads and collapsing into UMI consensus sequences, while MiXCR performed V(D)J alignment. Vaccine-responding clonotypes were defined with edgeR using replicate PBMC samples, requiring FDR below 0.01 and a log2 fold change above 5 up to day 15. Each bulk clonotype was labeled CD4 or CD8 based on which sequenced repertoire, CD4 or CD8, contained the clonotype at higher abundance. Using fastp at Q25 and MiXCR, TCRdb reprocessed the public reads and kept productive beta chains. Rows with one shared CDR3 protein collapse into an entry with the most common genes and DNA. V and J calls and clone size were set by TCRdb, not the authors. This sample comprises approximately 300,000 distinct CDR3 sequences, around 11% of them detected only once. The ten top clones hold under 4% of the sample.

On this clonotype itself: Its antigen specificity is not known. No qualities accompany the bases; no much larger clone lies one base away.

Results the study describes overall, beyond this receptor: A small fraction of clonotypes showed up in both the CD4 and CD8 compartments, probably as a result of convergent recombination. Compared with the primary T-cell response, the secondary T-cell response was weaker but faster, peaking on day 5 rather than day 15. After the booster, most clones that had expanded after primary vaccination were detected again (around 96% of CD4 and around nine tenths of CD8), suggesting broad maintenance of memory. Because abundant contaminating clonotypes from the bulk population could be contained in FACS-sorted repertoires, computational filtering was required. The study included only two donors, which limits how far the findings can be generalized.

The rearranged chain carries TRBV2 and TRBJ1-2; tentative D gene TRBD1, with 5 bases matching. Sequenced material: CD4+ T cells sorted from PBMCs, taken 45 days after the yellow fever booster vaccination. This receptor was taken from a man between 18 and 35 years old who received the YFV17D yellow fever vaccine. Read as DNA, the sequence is TGTGCCAGCAGGGCCCCTCAGGGTGTGAACTATGGCTACACCTTC. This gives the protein CASRAPQGVNYGYTF.